Following are 15 T cell receptor beta chains from one sample sequenced in a study of shared clonotypes between healthy human individuals. Naive CD8 isolation took CD45RO-negative cells positively selected for CCR7 and excluded terminally differentiated effector memory CD45RA+ cells. Sequencing used immunoSEQ multiplex PCR; TCRdb keeps in-frame clones, though not all of them. Here the sample spans around 1,900,000 clones, 80% to 95% being singletons. The sample taken for sequencing was naive CD8+ T cells from PBMCs. These receptors all stem from a man aged 18 to 30 in good health. Some clones in this sample may be carry-over from other donors' samples.

This sequence joins TRBV28 and TRBJ2-1; the D is unclear. Trimming stripped 4 bases from V and 4 bases from J, with 8 bases between. Germline CDR1 reads MDHEN; CDR2 reads SYDVKM. The CDR3 is made up of 13 amino acids. Written as DNA, the CDR3 is TGTGCCAGCAGTTATCTCCGGTACAATGAGCAGTTCTTC. It encodes CASSYLRYNEQFF. Full variable domain (rest looked up from reference TRBV28 and TRBJ2-1): DVKVTQSSRYLVKRTGEKVFLECVQDMDHENMFWYRQDPGLGLRLIYFSYDVKMKEKGDIPEGYSVSREKKERFSLILESASTNQTSMYLCASSYLRYNEQFFGPGTRLTVL.

The chain employs TRBV27 and TRBJ2-1; D might be TRBD2 (6 bases). The ends were cut back, 2 bases at V and 7 bases at J, with 12 bases in the middle. Per the germline V gene, CDR1 is MNHEY and CDR2 is SMNVEV (reference sequence). CDR3 length: 14 amino acids. Here the CDR3 DNA reads TGTGCCAGCAGTTTAGGGGGGAGTCTAAATGAGCAGTTCTTC. This encodes CASSLGGSLNEQFF.

The chain recombines TRBV7-9 with TRBJ2-7; D might be TRBD2 (5 bases). Trimming removed 5 bases from V and 0 bases from J, with 14 bases in between. The CDR3 loop spans 15 amino acids. Germline-derived CDR1 and CDR2 are SEHNR and FQNEAQ (reference sequence). In nucleotides, the CDR3 is TGTGCCAGCAGCCCCAAGGAGGTCTTCTCCTACGAGCAGTACTTC. Amino acids: CASSPKEVFSYEQYF.

As for this clone: The sample carries other DNA sequences with the same CDR3. The V call is TRBV5-4, the J call TRBJ2-7, with D unresolved. The germline V gene has CDR1 SGHNT and CDR2 YYREEE (reference sequence). This CDR3 contains 13 residues. The V gene lost 2 bases and the J gene lost 0 bases, with 6 bases spanning the gap. The DNA of the CDR3 is TGTGCCAGCAGCTTTGGGCGCTCCTACGAGCAGTACTTC. Amino acid sequence: CASSFGRSYEQYF.

Comment on this clone: At one of its ends the junction is not consistent with the germline gene, which may arise from a read error. The genes are TRBV28 and TRBJ2-7; perhaps D is TRBD1 or TRBD2 (6 bases each). The CDR3 extends over 16 amino acids. Germline CDR1 reads MDHEN; CDR2 reads SYDVKM. CDR3 protein: CASSLLLRGRSHEQYF. DNA of the CDR3: TGTGCCAGCAGTTTGCTCCTACGGGGGCGCTCCCACGAGCAGTACTTC.

The V gene is TRBV27, the J gene TRBJ2-7, with unresolved D. This CDR3 region has 15 residues. From germline, CDR1 is MNHEY and CDR2 SMNVEV (reference sequence). The ends were cut back, 2 bases at V and 2 bases at J, with 13 bases in the middle. CDR3 amino acids: CASSLKGDGTYEQYF. CDR3 DNA: TGTGCCAGCAGTTTAAAGGGCGACGGTACCTACGAGCAGTACTTC.

The rearrangement joins TRBV9 to TRBJ1-1; a weak D match, TRBD1 (6 bases). The CDR3 runs 15 residues. Germline CDR1 and CDR2: SGDLS and YYNGEE. V lost 3 bases and J 6 bases, leaving 18 bases between the germline ends. The CDR3 sequence: CASSANSVGGPEAFF. The CDR3 DNA reads as TGTGCCAGCAGCGCAAACAGCGTAGGGGGTCCTGAAGCTTTCTTT. Looking up the rest from reference TRBV9 and TRBJ1-1 gives the full variable domain: DSGVTQTPKHLITATGQRVTLRCSPRSGDLSVYWYQQSLDQGLQFLIQYYNGEERAKGNILERFSAQQFPDLHSELNLSSLELGDSALYFCASSANSVGGPEAFFGQGTRLTVV.

This clone was picked up a small number of times. Its ends do not fully match the called genes, so a read error is possible. The chain combines TRBV2 with TRBJ1-5; D remains ambiguous. The CDR3 is 13 amino acids. Germline V gives CDR1 SNHLY, CDR2 FYNNEI. CDR3 loop: CASTEESNQPQHF. CDR3 nucleotides: TGTGCCAGCACTGAAGAAAGCAATCAGCCCCAGCATTTT.

The chain links TRBV6-5 to TRBJ1-2; D is unclear. V was cut by 0 bases and J by 6 bases, with 8 bases left in between. Germline-derived CDR1 and CDR2 are MNHEY and SVGAGI. This CDR3 has 13 residues. This chain's CDR3 is CASSYSVRDGYTF. In DNA form, the CDR3 reads TGTGCCAGCAGTTACTCGGTCCGGGATGGCTACACCTTC.

The rearrangement joins TRBV7-8 to TRBJ2-5; D is undetermined. Germline loops: CDR1 SGHVS, CDR2 FQNEAQ. The V and J ends lost 2 bases and 2 bases respectively, with 12 bases between them. The CDR3 spans 15 residues. The CDR3, as DNA: TGTGCCAGCAGCTTAAGGTCGGCGGAACAAGAGACCCAGTACTTC. Amino acid sequence: CASSLRSAEQETQYF.

J is TRBJ2-7 and V is TRBV9, with D hard to call. The germline gives CDR1 SGDLS, CDR2 YYNGEE. Trimming removed 0 bases at V and 5 bases at J, with 15 bases between. CDR3 size: 15 residues. DNA for the CDR3: TGTGCCAGCAGCGTAGGGCCCCTTGCTGGCAACGAGCAGTACTTC. Translated, it gives CASSVGPLAGNEQYF.

The chain joins TRBV27 to TRBJ1-4, with TRBD1 matching over 7 bases. CDR1 and CDR2 (germline): MNHEY, SMNVEV (reference sequence). This CDR3 spans 15 amino acids. The ends lost 5 bases at V and 4 bases at J; junction bases unmatched: 7. CDR3: CASSARDSLNEKLFF. The DNA for the CDR3 is TGTGCCAGCAGTGCCCGGGACAGCCTTAATGAAAAACTGTTTTTT.

The chain is built from TRBV15 and TRBJ2-2; D possibly corresponds to TRBD1 (5 bases). The length of the CDR3 is 18 residues. Germline V CDR1 and CDR2: LNHNV, YYDKDF (reference sequence). V gave up 1 base and J gave up 0 bases, with 15 bases separating them. The CDR3 protein is CATSRAPRQGANTGELFF. As DNA, the CDR3 is TGTGCCACCAGCAGAGCACCCCGGCAGGGCGCGAACACCGGGGAGCTGTTTTTT.

V usage is TRBV29-1 and J usage is TRBJ1-1; 7 bases fit TRBD1. V lost 6 bases to trimming and J lost 3 bases; unmatched junction nucleotides: 7. The CDR3 has 13 residues. Germline CDR1 is SQVTM and CDR2 is ANQGSEA. Written as DNA, the CDR3 is TGCAGCGTCTACCGCGACAGGGACACTGAAGCTTTCTTT. Amino acids: CSVYRDRDTEAFF.

Comment on this clone: The same CDR3 is also encoded by other DNA sequences in this sample. CDR3 amino acids: CASSLAGGSEQYF. Written as DNA, the CDR3 is TGTGCCAGCAGCTTAGCGGGGGGGAGCGAGCAGTACTTC. This chain connects TRBV7-9 to TRBJ2-7; TRBD2 agrees at 7 bases. V dropped 0 bases and J dropped 6; count of bases not matched to a gene: 2. This CDR3 is built from 13 residues. Germline assignment: CDR1 SEHNR and CDR2 FQNEAQ (reference sequence).